The T cell receptor (beta chain) described here comes from a study of blood T cell repertoires in COVID-19. Study overall: Collection of acute and convalescent COVID-19 samples took place in the United States, Italy and Spain. T cells, B-cell-depleted T cells, or PBMCs provided the cDNA or gDNA that served as material.

Trimming stripped 1 base from V and 4 bases from J, with 10 bases between. The CDR3 sequence is 14 residues long. In germline, CDR1 is SGHDN, CDR2 FVKESK. Using immunoSEQ multiplex PCR, the repertoire was profiled, and TCRdb retains in-frame clones only, with some absent. The sample has 91,000 or so clones; 87% are singletons. Sequencing was done on a sample of peripheral blood. This clonotype was sampled from a human donor in a cohort sampled during active COVID-19. V gene TRBV14 combines with J gene TRBJ1-1; maybe TRBD1 (5 bases). CDR3 nucleotide sequence: TGTGCCAGCAGCCAAGTTCGGCAGGGCACTGAAGCTTTCTTT. This encodes CASSQVRQGTEAFF.